Listed below are T cell receptor beta chains from one sample, sequenced in a study of T cell responses to AZD1222 COVID-19 vaccine. Sequencing used immunoSEQ multiplex PCR; TCRdb keeps in-frame clones, though not all of them. Of some 150,000 clones listed, roughly 90% are singletons. This material consisted of peripheral blood, taken on day 0 of AZD1222 vaccination. The receptors shown here come from an adult in good health. The CDR3 runs from the conserved cysteine through the conserved F or W. D genes are given only for firm matches. Expanded clones are given a class, and other clones once, few, many or no size at all.

>few|TRBJ2-1|TRBV6-4|TRBD2
CASSAETSGGANEQFF
TGTGCCAGCAGTGCCGAGACTAGCGGGGGGGCCAATGAGCAGTTCTTC
>.|TRBJ2-3|TRBV10-3|.
CAISADTYTQYF
TGTGCCATCAGTGCCGACACTTATACGCAGTATTTT
>.|TRBJ1-4|TRBV18|.
CASSLSGTTGATNEKLFF
TGTGCCAGCTCACTTTCCGGGACAACCGGTGCAACTAATGAAAAACTGTTTTTT
>.|TRBJ2-7|TRBV11-2|TRBD1
CASSYGTGPGYEQYF
TGTGCCAGCAGCTACGGGACAGGGCCAGGCTACGAGCAGTACTTC
>.|TRBJ2-3|TRBV9|.
CASSRMSTDTQYF
TGTGCCAGCAGCCGGATGAGCACAGATACGCAGTATTTT
>.|TRBJ2-1|TRBV14|.
CASSQLSTWGSEFF
TGTGCCAGCAGCCAATTGTCTACCTGGGGCTCGGAGTTCTTC
>once|TRBJ1-3|TRBV18|TRBD1
CASSRDRGSGNTIYF
TGTGCCAGCTCACGGGACAGGGGCAGTGGAAACACCATATATTTT
>few|TRBJ2-3|TRBV18|TRBD1
CASSPRTGTGRTLNSYTDTQYF
TGTGCCAGCTCACCACGCACCGGGACAGGGAGGACATTAAATTCCTACACAGATACGCAGTATTTT
>.|TRBJ1-2|TRBV7-9|.
CASSLSGRDYTF
TGTGCCAGCAGCTTAAGTGGGCGAGACTACACCTTC
>.|TRBJ2-7|TRBV19|.
CASSAPKGPNEQYF
TGTGCCAGTAGTGCCCCTAAGGGGCCCAACGAGCAGTACTTC
>.|TRBJ2-1|TRBV11-2|TRBD2
CASSSTRSTSGGRSDEQFF
TGTGCCAGCAGCTCCACCAGATCTACTAGCGGGGGGAGGTCCGATGAGCAGTTCTTC
>.|TRBJ1-5|TRBV18|.
CASSHGSNQPQHF
TGTGCCAGCTCACACGGTAGCAATCAGCCCCAGCATTTT
>.|TRBJ2-3|TRBV28|.
CASSRKGRVDTQYF
TGTGCCAGCAGTCGCAAAGGCAGGGTGGATACGCAGTATTTT
>.|TRBJ2-3|TRBV9|TRBD2
CASSVGLAGGLYTDTQYF
TGTGCCAGCAGCGTAGGCCTAGCGGGGGGCTTATACACAGATACGCAGTATTTT
>.|TRBJ2-3|TRBV6-5|TRBD2
CASRVGAGVADTQYF
TGTGCCAGCAGAGTGGGAGCGGGAGTAGCAGATACGCAGTATTTT
>.|TRBJ1-1|TRBV30|.
CAWARTGDTEAFF
TGTGCCTGGGCTAGGACGGGGGACACTGAAGCTTTCTTT
>.|TRBJ1-1|TRBV11-3|TRBD1
CASSLTGGTEAFF
TGTGCCAGCAGCTTGACAGGGGGCACTGAAGCTTTCTTT